This entry is about one TCR beta chain. The data were obtained in a study of cytomegalovirus exposure and HLA in healthy donors. As for the study in general: There were 117 million unique TCR beta sequences, drawn from about 179 million T cells, in an earlier analysis.

PCR was performed using 60 Vbeta and 13 Jbeta primers. Repertoires were generated with immunoSEQ multiplex PCR, while TCRdb's copy carries only in-frame clones and drops some. Among a few hundred thousand clones, 65% to 80% were seen once, and the ten largest hold 0.2% to 0.25%. The CDR3 loop spans 15 amino acids. Germline V CDR1 and CDR2: MNHNS, SASEGT. Trimming removed 4 bases from V and 7 bases from J; junction bases left unmatched: 6. The sample taken for sequencing was PBMCs. The chain combines TRBV6-1 with TRBJ2-2; 10 bases are a match to TRBD2. This receptor was obtained from a girl between 2 and 10 years old in good health and CMV-seronegative. CDR3 in DNA: TGTGCCAGCAGTGCGCGAGCGGGAGGGCACGGGGAGCTGTTTTTT. Protein: CASSARAGGHGELFF.